This T cell receptor (beta chain) was sequenced in a study of early T cells in non-severe SARS-CoV-2 infection. Study-wide results and limits: VDJdb matching, biased toward anti-spike CD8 responses, missed private and CD4 specificities.

In TCRdb, the 5' RACE reads were re-called with MiXCR into one record per CDR3 protein. The profile covers fewer than 80,000 distinct CDR3 sequences, with roughly 9% appearing a single time and about an eighth taken by the ten largest. As regards this clonotype: The antigen remains unidentified.

The source is an adult who was a healthcare worker with PCR-confirmed SARS-CoV-2 infection or an uninfected control (not recorded which). The sequencing used whole blood, collected at baseline.

DNA of the CDR3: TGTGCCAGCAGCTTATGGGGCGGGACTGGAAACACCATATATTTT. As protein: CASSLWGGTGNTIYF. The chain carries TRBV7-3 and TRBJ1-3; a possible D gene is TRBD1 (5 bases). CDR3 length: 15 residues. Looked up from germline, CDR1 is SGHTA and CDR2 is FQGTGA. Trimming pared 2 bases from V and 2 bases from J, leaving 10 bases between.